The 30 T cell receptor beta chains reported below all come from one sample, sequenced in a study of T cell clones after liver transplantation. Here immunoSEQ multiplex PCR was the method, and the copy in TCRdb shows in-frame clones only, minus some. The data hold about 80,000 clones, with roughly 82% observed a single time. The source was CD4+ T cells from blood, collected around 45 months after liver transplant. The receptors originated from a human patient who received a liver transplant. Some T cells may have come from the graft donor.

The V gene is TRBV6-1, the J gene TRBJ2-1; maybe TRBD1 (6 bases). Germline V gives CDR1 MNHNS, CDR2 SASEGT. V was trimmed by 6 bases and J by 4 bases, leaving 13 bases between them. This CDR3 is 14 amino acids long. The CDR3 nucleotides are TGTGCCAGCAGCCCTAAGGACAGATACAATGAGCAGTTCTTC. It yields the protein CASSPKDRYNEQFF.

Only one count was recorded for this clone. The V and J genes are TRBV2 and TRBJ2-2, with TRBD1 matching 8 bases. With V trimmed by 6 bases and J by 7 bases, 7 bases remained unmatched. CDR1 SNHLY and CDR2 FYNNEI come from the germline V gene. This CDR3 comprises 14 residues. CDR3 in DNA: TGTGCCAGCAGGCTACAGGGGGAGGTCGGGGAGCTGTTTTTT. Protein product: CASRLQGEVGELFF.

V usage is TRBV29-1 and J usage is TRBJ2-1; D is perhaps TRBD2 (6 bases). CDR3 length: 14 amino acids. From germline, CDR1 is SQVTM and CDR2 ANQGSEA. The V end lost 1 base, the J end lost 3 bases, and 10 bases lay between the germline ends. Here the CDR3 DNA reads TGCAGCGTTGAAGCGGGAGCTAACTACAATGAGCAGTTCTTC. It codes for CSVEAGANYNEQFF.

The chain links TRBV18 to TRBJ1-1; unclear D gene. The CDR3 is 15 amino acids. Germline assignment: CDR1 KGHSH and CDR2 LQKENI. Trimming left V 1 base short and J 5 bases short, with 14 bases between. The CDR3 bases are TGTGCCAGCTCACCACGCCACGGATCGGAAACTGAAGCTTTCTTT. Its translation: CASSPRHGSETEAFF.

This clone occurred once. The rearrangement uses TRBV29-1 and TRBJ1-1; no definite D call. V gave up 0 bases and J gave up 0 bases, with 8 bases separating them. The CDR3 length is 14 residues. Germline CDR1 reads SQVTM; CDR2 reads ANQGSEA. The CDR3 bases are TGCAGCGTTGAAGATCAGTGGTTGAACACTGAAGCTTTCTTT. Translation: CSVEDQWLNTEAFF.

The CDR3 region is CASSLGPTGLYSNQPQHF. CDR3 bases: TGCGCCAGCAGCTTGGGTCCGACAGGGCTCTATAGCAATCAGCCCCAGCATTTT. The V call is TRBV5-1, the J call TRBJ1-5, with 7 bases aligning to TRBD1. Germline CDR1 SGHRS, CDR2 YFSETQ. The CDR3 extends over 18 amino acids. V lost 0 bases to trimming and J lost 0 bases; unmatched junction nucleotides: 9.

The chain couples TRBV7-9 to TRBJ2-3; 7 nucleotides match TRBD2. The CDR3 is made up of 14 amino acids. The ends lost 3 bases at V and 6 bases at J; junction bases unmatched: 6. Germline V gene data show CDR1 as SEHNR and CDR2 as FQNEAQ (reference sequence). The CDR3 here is CASSLSAGADTQYF. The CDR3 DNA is TGTGCCAGCAGCTTGAGTGCGGGAGCTGATACGCAGTATTTT. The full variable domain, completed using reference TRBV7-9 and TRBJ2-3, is DTGVSQNPRHKITKRGQNVTFRCDPISEHNRLYWYRQTLGQGPEFLTYFQNEAQLEKSRLLSDRFSAERPKGSFSTLEIQRTEQGDSAMYLCASSLSAGADTQYFGPGTRLTVL.

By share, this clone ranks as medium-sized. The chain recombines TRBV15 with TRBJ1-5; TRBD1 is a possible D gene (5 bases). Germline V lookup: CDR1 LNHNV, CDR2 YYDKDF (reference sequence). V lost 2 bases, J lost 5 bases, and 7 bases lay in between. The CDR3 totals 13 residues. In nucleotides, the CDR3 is TGTGCCACCAGCAGAACAGGCGATCAGCCCCAGCATTTT. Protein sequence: CATSRTGDQPQHF.

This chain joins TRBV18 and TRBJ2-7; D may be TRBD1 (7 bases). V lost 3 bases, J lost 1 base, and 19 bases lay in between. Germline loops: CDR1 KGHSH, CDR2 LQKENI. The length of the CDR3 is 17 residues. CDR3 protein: CASSPKPPPGGSYEQYF. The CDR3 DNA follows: TGTGCCAGCTCACCCAAGCCTCCCCCAGGGGGGTCCTACGAGCAGTACTTC.

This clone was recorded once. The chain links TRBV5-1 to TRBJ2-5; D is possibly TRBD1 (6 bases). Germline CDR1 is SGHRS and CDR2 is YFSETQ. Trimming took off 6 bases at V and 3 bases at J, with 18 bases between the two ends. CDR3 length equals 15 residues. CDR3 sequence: CASKRAGTKEETQYF. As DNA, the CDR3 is TGCGCCAGCAAAAGGGCCGGGACAAAGGAAGAGACCCAGTACTTC.

In DNA, the CDR3 is TGTGCCAGCTATATCCGGGGACTAGTATCTTCTGGGGAGCTGTTTTTT. It codes for CASYIRGLVSSGELFF. The V and J genes are TRBV28 and TRBJ2-2; TRBD2 agrees at 8 bases. This CDR3 comprises 16 residues. V gave up 8 bases and J gave up 8 bases; unmatched junction bases: 16. The germline V gene has CDR1 MDHEN and CDR2 SYDVKM.

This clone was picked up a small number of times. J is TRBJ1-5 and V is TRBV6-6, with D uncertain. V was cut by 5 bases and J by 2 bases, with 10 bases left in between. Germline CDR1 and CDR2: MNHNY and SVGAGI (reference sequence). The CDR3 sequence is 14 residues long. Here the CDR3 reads CASSIRAGNQPQHF. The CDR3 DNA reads TGTGCCAGCAGTATTAGGGCCGGCAATCAGCCCCAGCATTTT.

In nucleotides, the CDR3 is TGTGCCAGCTCCCGTGCAGGGTTGGGAGGCAATCAGCCCCAGCATTTT. Encoded protein: CASSRAGLGGNQPQHF. The chain joins TRBV27 to TRBJ1-5; tentatively, D is TRBD1 (5 bases). The CDR3 contains 16 residues. Trimming cost V 8 bases and J 2 bases, with 19 bases left between them. CDR1 is MNHEY and CDR2 is SMNVEV in the germline V gene (reference sequence).

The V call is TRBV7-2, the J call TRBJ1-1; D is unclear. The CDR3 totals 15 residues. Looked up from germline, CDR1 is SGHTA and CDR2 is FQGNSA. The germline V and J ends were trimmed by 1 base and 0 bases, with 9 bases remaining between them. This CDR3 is CASSLEAAMNTEAFF. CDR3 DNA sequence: TGTGCCAGCAGCTTAGAGGCGGCCATGAACACTGAAGCTTTCTTT.

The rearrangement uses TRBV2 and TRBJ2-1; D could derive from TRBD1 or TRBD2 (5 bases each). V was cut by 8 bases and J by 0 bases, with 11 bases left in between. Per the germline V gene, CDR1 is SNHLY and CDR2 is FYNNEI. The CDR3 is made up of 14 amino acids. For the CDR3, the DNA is TGTGCCAGCCAGGGACGGGGCTCCTACAATGAGCAGTTCTTC. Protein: CASQGRGSYNEQFF.

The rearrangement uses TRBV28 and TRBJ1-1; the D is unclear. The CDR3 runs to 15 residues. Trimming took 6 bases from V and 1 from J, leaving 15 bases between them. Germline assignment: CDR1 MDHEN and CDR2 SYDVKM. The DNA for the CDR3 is TGTGCCAGCAGCCCCCCCCGGGCAGCGAACACTGAAGCTTTCTTT. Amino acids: CASSPPRAANTEAFF.

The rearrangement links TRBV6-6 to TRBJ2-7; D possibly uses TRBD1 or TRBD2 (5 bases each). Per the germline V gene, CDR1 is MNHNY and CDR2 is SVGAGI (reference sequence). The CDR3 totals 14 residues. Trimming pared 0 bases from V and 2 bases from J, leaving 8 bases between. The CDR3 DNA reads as TGTGCCAGCAGTTACTCGCTGGGGGCCTACGAGCAGTACTTC. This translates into CASSYSLGAYEQYF.

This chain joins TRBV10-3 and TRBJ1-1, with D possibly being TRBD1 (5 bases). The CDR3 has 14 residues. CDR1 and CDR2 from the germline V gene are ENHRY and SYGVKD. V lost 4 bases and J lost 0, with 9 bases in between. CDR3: CAISADNLNTEAFF. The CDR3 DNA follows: TGTGCCATCAGTGCGGACAATTTGAACACTGAAGCTTTCTTT.

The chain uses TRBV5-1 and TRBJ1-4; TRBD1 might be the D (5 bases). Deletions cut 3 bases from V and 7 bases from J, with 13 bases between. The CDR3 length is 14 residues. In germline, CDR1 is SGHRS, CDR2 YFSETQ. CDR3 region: CASSYRDLGEKLFF. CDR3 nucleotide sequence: TGCGCCAGCAGCTATAGGGACTTGGGTGAAAAACTGTTTTTT.

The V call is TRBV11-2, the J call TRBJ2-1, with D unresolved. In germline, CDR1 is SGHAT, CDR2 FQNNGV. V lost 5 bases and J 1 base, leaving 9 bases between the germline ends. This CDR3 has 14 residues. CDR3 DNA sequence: TGTGCCAGCAGCGAACACGAGTCCTACAATGAGCAGTTCTTC. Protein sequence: CASSEHESYNEQFF.

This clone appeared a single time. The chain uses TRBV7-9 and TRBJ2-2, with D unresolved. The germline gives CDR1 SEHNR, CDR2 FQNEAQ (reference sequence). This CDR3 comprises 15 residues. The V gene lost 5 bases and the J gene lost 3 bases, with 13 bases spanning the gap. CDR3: CASSRSGTDTGELFF. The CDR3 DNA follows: TGTGCCAGCAGCCGTTCCGGCACGGACACCGGGGAGCTGTTTTTT.

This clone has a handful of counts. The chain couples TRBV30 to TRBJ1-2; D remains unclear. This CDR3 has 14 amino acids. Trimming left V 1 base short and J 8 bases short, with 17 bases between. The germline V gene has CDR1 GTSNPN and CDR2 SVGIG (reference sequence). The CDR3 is CAWSGTDLRGGYTF. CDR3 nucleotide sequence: TGTGCCTGGAGTGGGACGGACCTCAGAGGGGGCTACACCTTC.

The CDR3 spells CASSLVSEQETQYF. In DNA, the CDR3 is TGCGCCAGCAGCTTGGTATCAGAACAAGAGACCCAGTACTTC. The chain combines TRBV5-1 with TRBJ2-5; D is unclear. Trimming stripped 0 bases from V and 2 bases from J, with 8 bases between. In germline, CDR1 is SGHRS, CDR2 YFSETQ. This CDR3 region has 14 residues.

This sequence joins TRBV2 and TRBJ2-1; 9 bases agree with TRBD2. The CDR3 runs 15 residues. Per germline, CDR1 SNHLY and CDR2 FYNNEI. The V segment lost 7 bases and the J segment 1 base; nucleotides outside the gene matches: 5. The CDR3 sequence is CASTWTSASYNEQFF. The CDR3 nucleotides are TGTGCCAGCACCTGGACTAGCGCATCCTACAATGAGCAGTTCTTC.

DNA for the CDR3: TGCGCCAGCAGCCAAGGGGGGACTAACACCGGGGAGCTGTTTTTT. This codes for CASSQGGTNTGELFF. The rearrangement joins TRBV4-3 to TRBJ2-2; possible D gene TRBD2, 6 bases. Per germline, CDR1 LGHNA and CDR2 YSLEER. V shed 1 base and J shed 2 bases, with 8 bases lying between them. The CDR3 extends over 15 amino acids.

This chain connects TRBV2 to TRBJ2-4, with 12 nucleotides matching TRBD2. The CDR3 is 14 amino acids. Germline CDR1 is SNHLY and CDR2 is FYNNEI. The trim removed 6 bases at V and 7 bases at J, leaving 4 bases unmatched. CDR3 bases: TGTGCCAGCAGGGTCGGGACTAGCGGGAACATTCAGTACTTC. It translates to CASRVGTSGNIQYF.

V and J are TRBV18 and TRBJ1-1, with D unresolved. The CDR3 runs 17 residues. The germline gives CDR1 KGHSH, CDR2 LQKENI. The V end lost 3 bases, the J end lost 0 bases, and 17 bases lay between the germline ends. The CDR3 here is CASSPLRATPLNTEAFF. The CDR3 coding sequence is TGTGCCAGCTCACCTCTCCGGGCCACACCTTTGAACACTGAAGCTTTCTTT.

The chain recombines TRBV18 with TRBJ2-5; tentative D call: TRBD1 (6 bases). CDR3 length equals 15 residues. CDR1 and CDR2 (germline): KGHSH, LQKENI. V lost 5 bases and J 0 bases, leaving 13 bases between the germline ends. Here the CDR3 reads CASSGGQLYQETQYF. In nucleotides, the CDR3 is TGTGCCAGCTCAGGCGGACAGTTGTACCAAGAGACCCAGTACTTC. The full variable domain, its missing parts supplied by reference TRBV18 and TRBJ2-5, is NAGVMQNPRHLVRRRGQEARLRCSPMKGHSHVYWYRQLPEEGLKFMVYLQKENIIDESGMPKERFSAEFPKEGPSILRIQQVVRGDSAAYFCASSGGQLYQETQYFGPGTRLLVL.

CDR3 DNA sequence: TGTGCCAGCTCTCGAGAGCGGGCTGAAGCTTTCTTT. Translated, it gives CASSRERAEAFF. The rearrangement uses TRBV18 and TRBJ1-1, with D hard to call. With 6 bases removed from V and 6 bases from J, the gap between germline ends came to 11 bases. CDR1 and CDR2 from the germline V gene are KGHSH and LQKENI. There are 12 residues in the CDR3. The entire variable domain, with the rest obtained from reference TRBV18 and TRBJ1-1, is as follows: NAGVMQNPRHLVRRRGQEARLRCSPMKGHSHVYWYRQLPEEGLKFMVYLQKENIIDESGMPKERFSAEFPKEGPSILRIQQVVRGDSAAYFCASSRERAEAFFGQGTRLTVV.

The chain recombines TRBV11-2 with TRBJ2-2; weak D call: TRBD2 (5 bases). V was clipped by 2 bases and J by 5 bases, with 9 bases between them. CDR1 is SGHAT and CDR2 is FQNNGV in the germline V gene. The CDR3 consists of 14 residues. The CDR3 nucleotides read TGTGCCAGCAGCTTACAGCGGCAGACCGGGGAGCTGTTTTTT. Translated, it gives CASSLQRQTGELFF.